The text below deals with one T cell receptor (beta chain). Its antigen remains unknown. The sample is drawn from a study of cytomegalovirus exposure and HLA in healthy donors. Background on the study: Earlier, 180 million or so T cells were analyzed, and some 120 million unique TCR beta sequences were found among them.

Findings of the study overall: A later analysis showed TCR association rates differing by HLA locus, peaking at DRB1 and lowest at HLA-C. Specificity for CMV antigens was confirmed in vitro for a few of the CMV-associated chains. Among TCR beta chains of equal frequency, HLA-associated ones were more clonally expanded in a later analysis.

With 60 Vbeta and 13 Jbeta primers, the PCR was carried out. The table came from immunoSEQ multiplex PCR; TCRdb's copy has only in-frame clones and leaves some out. The sample carries 200,000 to 300,000 clones, 82% recorded once. The V and J ends lost 5 bases and 7 bases respectively, with 17 bases between them. The CDR3 length is 15 residues. The germline gives CDR1 SGHTA, CDR2 FQGTGA. Sequencing was carried out using PBMCs. The TCR comes from a woman aged 40 to 49 in good health and CMV-seropositive. The rearrangement links TRBV7-3 to TRBJ2-2, with D maybe TRBD2 (6 bases). Here the CDR3 DNA reads TGTGCCAGCAGCCCTAGGGCGGGGTCTGGCGGGGAGCTGTTTTTT. Translating gives CASSPRAGSGGELFF.